These T cell receptor beta chains were read from a single sample in a study of T cell responses to AZD1222 COVID-19 vaccine. Profiled with immunoSEQ multiplex PCR; TCRdb holds only in-frame clones, not every one. The sample has some 130,000 clones, roughly 86% seen once. Sequenced here: peripheral blood, sampled 28 days after the second AZD1222 dose. The source of these receptors is an adult who received the AZD1222 COVID-19 vaccine. Each CDR3 is given with its conserved first and last residue. Each record gives: V gene, clone size, CDR3 protein. The size field is filled for only some rows; it gives once, few, many or a size class.

V: TRBV3-1/TRBV3-2; size: .; CDR3: CASSQAQTTNEKLFF
V: TRBV28; size: .; CDR3: CASLSGSPYEQYF
V: TRBV19; size: .; CDR3: CASSRSGQGSVAFF
V: TRBV19; size: .; CDR3: CASSILISNQPQHF
V: TRBV2; size: .; CDR3: CASTYSGEQYF
V: TRBV3-1/TRBV3-2; size: .; CDR3: CASSLGTGANYGYTF
V: TRBV19; size: .; CDR3: CASSIQGAYNEQFF
V: TRBV5-1; size: .; CDR3: CASSFETPNYGYTF
V: TRBV13; size: .; CDR3: CASSGRDRDNYGYTF
V: TRBV30; size: once; CDR3: CAWSPPGETQYF
V: TRBV6-5; size: once; CDR3: CASSSGSVTGEKLFF
V: TRBV15; size: .; CDR3: CATSRARGLNTDTQYF
V: TRBV7-9; size: .; CDR3: CASSSGTGNEKLFF
V: TRBV19; size: .; CDR3: CASSSRHLGSNQPQHF
V: TRBV28; size: .; CDR3: CASSLLGAEAFF
V: TRBV7-8; size: .; CDR3: CASSWTGSFSYNSPLHF
V: TRBV7-7; size: .; CDR3: CASSLGLQDTQYF
V: TRBV15; size: .; CDR3: CATSRGTGGSNEKLFF
V: TRBV27; size: .; CDR3: CASSLSMGDLYGYTF
V: TRBV3-1/TRBV3-2; size: .; CDR3: CASSQDSGFNQPQHF
V: TRBV10-2; size: .; CDR3: CASRLSGVQETQYF
V: TRBV6-4; size: .; CDR3: CASNFDEGSTDTQYF
V: TRBV4-2; size: .; CDR3: CASSQGTSGGADTQYF
V: TRBV5-5; size: .; CDR3: CASSPRAPGESYEQYF
V: TRBV21-1; size: .; CDR3: CASSKRPFRDAANTGELFF
V: TRBV5-6; size: .; CDR3: CASSLGLAGVGDTQYF
V: TRBV3-1/TRBV3-2; size: .; CDR3: CASSQDLDEQYF
V: TRBV30; size: .; CDR3: CAWEDSYEQYF
V: TRBV2; size: .; CDR3: CASRGTGSSYNEQFF
V: TRBV10-2; size: .; CDR3: CASMEVVVLGTQYF
V: TRBV18; size: .; CDR3: CASSPGAGYNSPLHF
V: TRBV7-2; size: .; CDR3: CASSLGSGVQFEQFF
V: TRBV4-2; size: .; CDR3: CASSQDGPWGTSMQYF
V: TRBV6-6; size: once; CDR3: CASSYRGYEQYF
V: TRBV28; size: .; CDR3: CASSLRIQGPNSPLHF
V: TRBV4-1; size: .; CDR3: CASSQDSGTAYQPQHF
V: TRBV11-2; size: once; CDR3: CASSLDQAQAFF
V: TRBV3-1/TRBV3-2; size: .; CDR3: CASSQADRANYGYTF
V: TRBV11-3; size: few; CDR3: CASGPEAFF
V: TRBV7-8; size: .; CDR3: CASRTQSSYNSPLHF
V: TRBV5-4; size: .; CDR3: CASSSSFSSNSPLHF
V: TRBV5-1; size: once; CDR3: CASSLATGTHEQYF
V: TRBV7-2; size: .; CDR3: CASSLKAASYNEQFF
V: TRBV5-1; size: .; CDR3: CASSITGDTEAFF
V: TRBV4-1; size: .; CDR3: CASSQGDRSNYGYTF
V: TRBV19; size: .; CDR3: CASSIEGAGNQPQHF
V: TRBV5-1; size: .; CDR3: CASSPGQGKNTIYF
V: TRBV5-8; size: .; CDR3: CASRLGQATNEKLFF
V: TRBV15; size: once; CDR3: CATSRDNQPQHF
V: TRBV13; size: .; CDR3: CASSLEWGHNSPLHF
V: TRBV5-4; size: .; CDR3: CASSPTPGPYNEQFF
V: TRBV21-1; size: .; CDR3: CASSPAVSGRPSYEQYF
V: TRBV19; size: once; CDR3: CASSNRGRTDTQYF
V: TRBV7-9; size: .; CDR3: CASSLKGLAGESGELFF